Given below is one TCR beta chain in context. Its antigen remains unidentified. This CDR3 has 16 residues. Repertoires were generated with immunoSEQ multiplex PCR, while TCRdb's copy carries only in-frame clones and drops some. The sample has some 32,000 clones, roughly 70% seen once. This entry belongs to a study of radiotherapy plus CTLA-4 blockade in lung cancer. Study-level information: The study recorded objective responses in about 20% of patients and disease control in 25% to 35%.

Broader study findings: Dynamics of early blood T cell clones, together with interferon-beta, were reportedly the best predictors of response. Some TCR clones had been derived from tumors. These clones expanded in peripheral blood after radiotherapy plus ipilimumab.

CTLA-4 blockade with ipilimumab, together with focal radiation, was given to patients with chemo-refractory metastatic non-small-cell lung cancer. The V call is TRBV21-1, the J call TRBJ1-5. TRBV21-1 is labeled a pseudogene. Specimen: peripheral blood, collected from a patient treated with radiotherapy plus ipilimumab. The receptor was isolated from a human donor with non-small cell lung cancer who had stable disease on radiotherapy plus ipilimumab. CDR3 coding DNA: TGTGCCAGCAGCAAAGGGGGACCTTATAGCAATCAGCCCCAGCATTTT. It translates to CASSKGGPYSNQPQHF.